This T cell receptor beta chain stems from a study of T cell repertoires in cytomegalovirus infection. Study-wide context: Public TCR beta signature analysis indicated the presence of both CMV infection and matching HLA type. General study points: Dominant in the ex vivo response were TCR beta clonotypes restricted by HLA-C and specific for CMV. Carriers of CMV plus the relevant HLA were identified by cumulative public TCR beta family frequency.

TCRdb recomputed calls from the reads with MiXCR, one row per CDR3 protein. The data contain roughly 320,000 distinct CDR3 sequences, more than 8% of them singletons. For this clonotype: As yet, its antigen is unknown.

The CDR3 is made up of 14 amino acids. V lost 7 bases and J 5 bases, leaving 17 bases between the germline ends. Sequencing input: PBMCs. This receptor was taken from a human donor in good health (CMV status not recorded). Some clones in this sample may be carry-over from other donors' samples. This chain uses TRBV12-3 or TRBV12-4 with TRBJ2-5; D may correspond to TRBD1 or TRBD2 (6 bases each). The CDR3 reads CASTGGRGPETQYF. CDR3 DNA: TGTGCCAGCACCGGGGGCAGGGGCCCGGAGACCCAGTACTTC.